Listed below are T cell receptor beta chains from one sample, sequenced in a study of blood T cell repertoires in COVID-19. This table comes from immunoSEQ multiplex PCR, and its TCRdb copy is limited to in-frame clones, with some not included. The profile shows around 140,000 clones, 86% of them singletons. Sequenced sample: peripheral blood. The receptors shown here come from a woman in her seventies with COVID-19, enrolled during active disease. The CDR3 runs from the conserved cysteine through the conserved F or W. The D gene is left open where the match is weak. Clone size is given for some rows only: seen once, a few or many times, or a class if the clone is expanded.

v_call	clone_size	d_call	j_call	cdr3_nt	cdr3_aa
TRBV3-1/TRBV3-2	NA	NA	TRBJ1-2	TGTGCCAGCAGCCTTCGACAGGTCAAATATGGCTACACCTTC	CASSLRQVKYGYTF
TRBV7-8	NA	TRBD1	TRBJ1-5	TGTGCCAGCAGCTTAGTTCTGGAGGGACAGGGGCCCCAGCATTTT	CASSLVLEGQGPQHF
TRBV18	NA	NA	TRBJ1-2	TGTGCCAGCTCACGCAAGGAAGGGAGTGGCTACACCTTC	CASSRKEGSGYTF
TRBV10-2	NA	NA	TRBJ2-7	TGCGCCAGCAGTGAGACAAACAGCTTCGCCTACGAGCAGTACTTC	CASSETNSFAYEQYF
TRBV6-2/TRBV6-3	NA	TRBD2	TRBJ2-1	TGTGCCAGCAGCCCGACACTAGCGGCTAAAATTAGCAATGAGCAGTTCTTC	CASSPTLAAKISNEQFF
TRBV6-6	NA	NA	TRBJ1-1	TGTGCCAGCAGTTACCGGGAAGGGACTGAAGCTTTCTTT	CASSYREGTEAFF
TRBV27	few	NA	TRBJ1-6	TGTGCCAGCCGACAGACGAATTCACCCCTCCACTTT	CASRQTNSPLHF
TRBV7-2	NA	TRBD1	TRBJ1-4	TGTGCCAGCAGCCCCAGACAGGGTTTCTATGAAAAACTGTTTTTT	CASSPRQGFYEKLFF
TRBV14	NA	NA	TRBJ1-2	TGTGCCAGCAGCCCCTTTTCGAACAGTTTCGATGGCTACACCTTC	CASSPFSNSFDGYTF
TRBV19	few	NA	TRBJ1-5	TGTGCCAGTAGTATCCAGGGATTTGAGCCCCAGCATTTT	CASSIQGFEPQHF
TRBV6-1	NA	TRBD2	TRBJ2-7	TGTGCCAGCAGTGAGAACCGGGGGGGCTCCTACGAGCAGTACTTC	CASSENRGGSYEQYF
TRBV19	NA	TRBD1	TRBJ1-1	TGTGCCAGTAGTCCCCACCCGGGGACAGACACTGAAGCTTTCTTT	CASSPHPGTDTEAFF
TRBV15	NA	NA	TRBJ1-4	TGTGCCACCAGCAGAGGCCAGTATGAAAAACTGTTTTTT	CATSRGQYEKLFF
TRBV5-1	NA	TRBD2	TRBJ2-1	TGCGCCAGCAGCACGGGACTAGGTAGTGAGCAGTTCTTC	CASSTGLGSEQFF
TRBV25-1	NA	TRBD2	TRBJ2-3	TGTGCCCGCAGTGAATCCGGGGGGGGCGGGCCGCAGTATTTT	CARSESGGGGPQYF
TRBV5-1	NA	TRBD1	TRBJ1-4	TGCGCCAGCAGCCCCTACAGGGGGCACGAAAAACTGTTTTTT	CASSPYRGHEKLFF
TRBV6-5	NA	NA	TRBJ2-1	TGTGCCAGCAGGGAGGATCCCCACCCGGGGGAAGAGCAGTTCTTC	CASREDPHPGEEQFF
TRBV5-5	NA	TRBD2	TRBJ2-3	TGTGCCAGCAGCCTGGGAGCGGGGGTGGATACGCAGTATTTT	CASSLGAGVDTQYF
TRBV4-2	NA	TRBD2	TRBJ2-5	TGTGCCAGCAGCCAAGCGTACGGACTAGCGGAGCGAGAGACCCAGTACTTC	CASSQAYGLAERETQYF
TRBV15	NA	NA	TRBJ2-2	TGTGCCACCAGCAGAGGCCGTGAGACAAACACCGGGGAGCTGTTTTTT	CATSRGRETNTGELFF
TRBV6-5	NA	TRBD2	TRBJ2-7	TGTGCCAGCAGTTCGGGACTAGCGGGGAGCTCCTACGAGCAGTACTTC	CASSSGLAGSSYEQYF
TRBV18	NA	NA	TRBJ1-1	TGTGCCAGCTCAGGGGACACCAAGAACACTGAAGCTTTCTTT	CASSGDTKNTEAFF
TRBV7-9	NA	TRBD1	TRBJ1-6	TGTGCCAGCAGCTCTTTCCCGGGACAGGGATTTTCACCCCTCCACTTT	CASSSFPGQGFSPLHF
TRBV19	NA	TRBD2	TRBJ2-1	TGTGCCAGTAGTCCGGGACTAGCGGGGAATGAGCAGTTCTTC	CASSPGLAGNEQFF
TRBV28	NA	NA	TRBJ1-4	TGTGCCAGCAGTTTGGAGCAATCTGATGAAAAACTGTTTTTT	CASSLEQSDEKLFF
TRBV6-1	NA	NA	TRBJ1-3	TGTGCCAGCAGTGAATGGGGCAGGGATGGAAACACCATATATTTT	CASSEWGRDGNTIYF
TRBV3-1/TRBV3-2	NA	NA	TRBJ1-2	TGTGCCAGCAGCCCTCTTACGCGCTCCTATGGCTACACCTTC	CASSPLTRSYGYTF
TRBV5-4	NA	TRBD1	TRBJ1-1	TGTGCCAGCAGCTTGGGGGCAGGGGGCTTCACTGAAGCTTTCTTT	CASSLGAGGFTEAFF
TRBV5-1	NA	TRBD1	TRBJ2-7	TGCGCCAGCCGTAAAATGGGACAGGGCTACGAGCAGTACTTC	CASRKMGQGYEQYF
TRBV5-1	NA	TRBD1	TRBJ1-5	TGCGCCCGAACAAGCAAACCAGGGGGCAATAGCAATCAGCCCCAGCATTTT	CARTSKPGGNSNQPQHF
TRBV7-9	NA	NA	TRBJ1-2	TGTGCCAGCAGCTTAAACGGAGCTAACTATGGCTACACCTTC	CASSLNGANYGYTF
TRBV6-5	NA	TRBD1	TRBJ1-2	TGTGCCAGCAGTCTCCTTGACAGGGGCTCTGGCTACACCTTC	CASSLLDRGSGYTF
TRBV6-5	few	TRBD2	TRBJ2-3	TGTGCCATAAGCGGGGGTGCCACAGATACGCAGTATTTT	CAISGGATDTQYF
TRBV18	NA	TRBD1	TRBJ2-7	TGTGCCAGCTCACCCGGGACAGGGTCCCACGAGCAGTACTTC	CASSPGTGSHEQYF
TRBV5-6	NA	NA	TRBJ1-2	TGTGCCAGCAGCTTGCTCAGGGCCCCTCACTATGGCTACACCTTC	CASSLLRAPHYGYTF
TRBV6-4	NA	TRBD1	TRBJ1-6	TGTGCCAGCAGTCCGCTTGGGACAGGGAATTCACCCCTCCACTTT	CASSPLGTGNSPLHF
TRBV6-6	many	TRBD2	TRBJ2-7	TGTGCCAGCAGTCCCCAAGGACTAGCTGTTCTGCCCTACGAGCAGTACTTC	CASSPQGLAVLPYEQYF
TRBV29-1	NA	NA	TRBJ2-4	TGCAGCGCCGGGACTGACATTCAGTACTTC	CSAGTDIQYF
TRBV5-4	NA	TRBD1	TRBJ1-2	TGTGCCAGCAGCTTGGACAGGGGGCGCGGCTACACCTTC	CASSLDRGRGYTF
TRBV6-2/TRBV6-3	NA	NA	TRBJ2-5	TGTGCCAGCAGTTACGAAGAGGGGGGGCCAGAGACCCAGTACTTC	CASSYEEGGPETQYF
TRBV5-1	NA	NA	TRBJ2-7	TGCGCCAGCAGCTTAAACAGCTACTACGAGCAGTACTTC	CASSLNSYYEQYF
TRBV4-1	NA	NA	TRBJ1-2	TGCGCCAGCAGCCAAGATCCCATCTATGGCTACACCTTC	CASSQDPIYGYTF
TRBV28	few	NA	TRBJ1-1	TGTGCCAGCAGTTTAACAGGGAAGACTGAAGCTTTCTTT	CASSLTGKTEAFF
TRBV20-1	NA	TRBD1	TRBJ1-1	TGCAGTGCTAGTTCCGACAGGGGAGGCACTGAAGCTTTCTTT	CSASSDRGGTEAFF
TRBV5-1	once	TRBD1	TRBJ1-2	TGCGCCAGCAGCCCTACGGGCAGGGGGCCGGGATTAGACTATGGCTACACCTTC	CASSPTGRGPGLDYGYTF
TRBV3-1/TRBV3-2	NA	NA	TRBJ2-7	TGTGCCAGCAGCCAAGGACTTATCAGCTACGAGCAGTACTTC	CASSQGLISYEQYF
TRBV19	NA	TRBD1	TRBJ1-6	TGTGCCAGTAGCCACCGGGACAGGAGAAATTCACCCCTCCACTTT	CASSHRDRRNSPLHF
TRBV5-5	NA	NA	TRBJ1-3	TGTGCCAGCAGGTACAGTTTTGTTGGAAACACCATATATTTT	CASRYSFVGNTIYF
TRBV7-2	once	TRBD2	TRBJ2-3	TGTGCCAGCAGCCAACGGGGGGGCCTTCCAGATACGCAGTATTTT	CASSQRGGLPDTQYF